The 21 T cell receptor beta chains in this list originate from one sample, sequenced in a study of early T cells in non-severe SARS-CoV-2 infection. TCRdb processed the 5' RACE reads anew with MiXCR; each CDR3 protein has one entry. The table shows fewer than 35,000 distinct CDR3 sequences, with roughly 7% occurring only once. Sequencing was carried out using whole blood. All receptors come from an adult who was a healthcare worker with PCR-confirmed SARS-CoV-2 infection or an uninfected control (not recorded which).

This clonotype came up many times. The chain combines TRBV12-2 with TRBJ1-5. TRBV12-2 counts as a pseudogene. The CDR3 covers 16 residues. DNA for the CDR3: TGTGCAAGTCGCTTAGCGCTGAGGGATAGCAATCAGCCCCAGCATTTT. It translates to CASRLALRDSNQPQHF.

This clonotype was picked up a small number of times. The V gene is TRBV5-4, the J gene TRBJ1-1, with a weak D call TRBD1 (6 bases). Germline loops: CDR1 SGHNT, CDR2 YYREEE (reference sequence). The ends were cut back, 4 bases at V and 1 base at J, with 17 bases in the middle. The CDR3 has 16 residues. This chain's CDR3 is CASSPPTGFGNTEAFF. In DNA, the CDR3 is TGTGCCAGCAGCCCCCCCACAGGGTTCGGGAACACTGAAGCTTTCTTT. The entire variable domain, with the rest obtained from reference TRBV5-4 and TRBJ1-1, is as follows: ETGVTQSPTHLIKTRGQQVTLRCSSQSGHNTVSWYQQALGQGPQFIFQYYREEENGRGNFPPRFSGLQFPNYSSELNVNALELDDSALYLCASSPPTGFGNTEAFFGQGTRLTVV.

This clonotype was detected many times. The rearrangement joins TRBV18 to TRBJ1-4, with D possibly TRBD1 on 5 matching bases. Per the germline V gene, CDR1 is KGHSH and CDR2 is LQKENI. The V end lost 2 bases, the J end lost 0 bases, and 16 bases lay between the germline ends. This CDR3 is built from 18 residues. The CDR3 reads CASSPSQGKLTTNEKLFF. The CDR3 region has the DNA TGTGCCAGCTCACCAAGCCAGGGAAAATTGACAACTAATGAAAAACTGTTTTTT.

This clonotype was seen only a few times. The chain employs TRBV25-1 and TRBJ2-1; D gene unclear. The CDR3 has 15 residues. Germline V gene sequence: CDR1 MGHDK, CDR2 SYGVNS. Trimming stripped 1 base from V and 6 bases from J, with 13 bases between. The CDR3 nucleotides are TGTGCCAGCAGTGAATGGGGTGGATCGGGCAATGAGCAGTTCTTC. Amino acids: CASSEWGGSGNEQFF.

This clonotype was counted at least ten times. This chain joins TRBV18 and TRBJ2-7, with 8 bases aligning to TRBD2. Germline CDR1 KGHSH, CDR2 LQKENI. The CDR3 contains 15 residues. J gave up 3 bases and V 3 bases, and 7 bases lay outside the gene matches. The CDR3 coding sequence is TGTGCCAGCTCACCGGGACTAGTTGTCAACTACGAGCAGTACTTC. This sequence encodes CASSPGLVVNYEQYF.

This clonotype came up a few times. The CDR3 loop is CASSAVRGGGLANYGYTF. DNA for the CDR3: TGTGCCAGCAGTGCAGTTCGGGGTGGCGGACTAGCTAACTATGGCTACACCTTC. The V and J genes are TRBV28 and TRBJ1-2; unclear D gene. Deletions cut 5 bases from V and 0 bases from J, with 22 bases between. Germline V gene sequence: CDR1 MDHEN, CDR2 SYDVKM. The CDR3 loop spans 18 amino acids.

This clonotype was found many times. The V and J genes are TRBV10-3 and TRBJ1-6, with D possibly TRBD1 on 6 matching bases. CDR3 length: 13 residues. Trimming removed 10 bases from V and 6 bases from J, with 13 bases in between. Germline CDR1 and CDR2: ENHRY and SYGVKD. CDR3 coding DNA: TGTGCCAAAAAGGCAGGGGTTAATTCACCCCTCCACTTT. The encoded protein is CAKKAGVNSPLHF.

This clonotype was counted ten times or more. The chain is built from TRBV7-9 and TRBJ1-5; D is ambiguous. The CDR3 totals 13 residues. V lost 1 base and J 6 bases, leaving 7 bases between the germline ends. The V gene's germline CDR1 is SEHNR and CDR2 FQNEAQ (reference sequence). CDR3 sequence: CASSLVASQPQHF. CDR3 bases: TGTGCCAGCAGCTTAGTGGCCTCTCAGCCCCAGCATTTT.

Here the CDR3 DNA reads TGTGCCAGCCAGATGTTGCGAGAAGAAAAACTGTTTTTT. It codes for CASQMLREEKLFF. This chain connects TRBV19 to TRBJ1-4; the D is unclear. Germline V gives CDR1 LNHDA, CDR2 SQIVND (reference sequence). Trimming pared 9 bases from V and 8 bases from J, leaving 16 bases between. The CDR3 extends over 13 amino acids.

This clonotype has ten or more counts. The chain links TRBV20-1 to TRBJ2-5, with TRBD2 matching 8 bases. From germline, CDR1 is DFQATT and CDR2 SNEGSKA (reference sequence). J was trimmed by 4 bases and V by 1 base; bases with no gene match: 5. This CDR3 is built from 14 residues. The CDR3 loop reads CSARVGLVLETQYF. DNA for the CDR3: TGCAGTGCTAGAGTGGGACTAGTCCTAGAGACCCAGTACTTC.

The sample holds many counts of this clonotype. The chain combines TRBV28 with TRBJ2-2; either TRBD1 or TRBD2 may supply D (5 bases each). The germline V gene encodes CDR1 MDHEN and CDR2 SYDVKM. This CDR3 has 15 residues. V was pared by 5 bases and J by 7 bases, with 17 bases between. The CDR3 region is CASSPARGGDGELFF. CDR3 sequence (DNA): TGTGCCAGCAGTCCAGCGAGGGGTGGAGACGGGGAGCTGTTTTTT.

In its sample, this clonotype was seen many times. The CDR3 region is CASSLSGSPNTEAFF. Here the CDR3 DNA reads TGTGCCAGCAGTTTGTCGGGCAGCCCGAACACTGAAGCTTTCTTT. The rearrangement uses TRBV28 and TRBJ1-1; D gene uncertain. The V gene lost 3 bases and the J gene lost 1 base, with 12 bases spanning the gap. Germline V gene lookup returns CDR1 MDHEN and CDR2 SYDVKM. CDR3 size: 15 residues.

The table lists this clonotype with many counts. The CDR3 is CSASRAGNQPQHF. The CDR3 DNA reads as TGCAGTGCTAGTAGGGCAGGCAATCAGCCCCAGCATTTT. The V and J genes are TRBV20-1 and TRBJ1-5, with D unresolved. Trimming left V 3 bases short and J 2 bases short, with 8 bases between. Germline V lookup: CDR1 DFQATT, CDR2 SNEGSKA (reference sequence). The CDR3 is made up of 13 amino acids.

This clonotype was counted ten times or more. The chain recombines TRBV12-3 or TRBV12-4 with TRBJ2-3; D gene unclear. The V end was cut by 3 bases, the J end by 0 bases, with 4 bases between. CDR3 length: 13 residues. The CDR3 nucleotides read TGTGCCAGCAGTTTCGCCAGCACAGATACGCAGTATTTT. It yields the protein CASSFASTDTQYF.

This clonotype came up many times. This chain uses TRBV13 with TRBJ2-3; 9 bases map to TRBD1. J gave up 4 bases and V 5 bases, and 4 bases lay outside the gene matches. This CDR3 region has 14 residues. Per the germline V gene, CDR1 is PRHDT and CDR2 is FYEKMQ (reference sequence). The CDR3 is CASSTRDRADTQYF. The DNA for the CDR3 is TGTGCCAGCAGCACGCGGGACAGGGCAGATACGCAGTATTTT. The complete variable domain, with remaining parts taken from reference TRBV13 and TRBJ2-3, reads AAGVIQSPRHLIKEKRETATLKCYPIPRHDTVYWYQQGPGQDPQFLISFYEKMQSDKGSIPDRFSAQQFSDYHSELNMSSLELGDSALYFCASSTRDRADTQYFGPGTRLTVL.

The chain couples TRBV7-9 to TRBJ1-1, with D possibly being TRBD1 (5 bases). Deletions cut 2 bases from V and 5 bases from J, with 15 bases between. The CDR3 covers 15 residues. Per the germline V gene, CDR1 is SEHNR and CDR2 is FQNEAQ (reference sequence). The CDR3 region has the DNA TGTGCCAGCAGCTTAAAGAAGGGGCGCAGGACTGAAGCTTTCTTT. Translating it yields CASSLKKGRRTEAFF. Full variable domain (rest looked up from reference TRBV7-9 and TRBJ1-1): DTGVSQNPRHKITKRGQNVTFRCDPISEHNRLYWYRQTLGQGPEFLTYFQNEAQLEKSRLLSDRFSAERPKGSFSTLEIQRTEQGDSAMYLCASSLKKGRRTEAFFGQGTRLTVV.

Ten or more counts support this clonotype. The chain links TRBV7-9 to TRBJ2-2; TRBD1 might be the D (5 bases). Trimming removed 3 bases from V and 0 bases from J, with 17 bases in between. The CDR3 loop spans 18 amino acids. The germline gives CDR1 SEHNR, CDR2 FQNEAQ (reference sequence). This CDR3 is CASSFRGAGKTNTGELFF. The CDR3 DNA sequence: TGTGCCAGCAGCTTTAGAGGAGCAGGGAAAACGAACACCGGGGAGCTGTTTTTT.

In its sample, this clonotype was seen a few times. This rearrangement joins TRBV12-3 or TRBV12-4 to TRBJ2-1, with TRBD2 identical over 10 bases. The length of the CDR3 is 16 residues. Trimming took 4 bases from V and 5 from J; bases not matched to a gene: 8. The CDR3 DNA reads TGTGCCAGCAGTTACATCCTAGCGGGAGTCGACAATGAGCAGTTCTTC. It is translated as CASSYILAGVDNEQFF.

This clonotype showed up many times. The J gene is TRBJ2-5, the V gene TRBV11-1, with D hard to call. Trimming took off 1 base at V and 5 bases at J, with 17 bases between the two ends. The germline CDR1 and CDR2 sequences are SGHAT and FQDESV (reference sequence). The CDR3 loop spans 16 amino acids. CDR3 in DNA: TGTGCCAGCAGCTTAGGAGTACAGATCTTGGCGGAGACCCAGTACTTC. It is translated as CASSLGVQILAETQYF.

Relative to its sample, this clonotype is medium-sized (0.01 to 0.1%). The chain combines TRBV29-1 with TRBJ1-1; a possible D gene is TRBD1 (6 bases). V lost 8 bases to trimming and J lost 1 base, with 14 bases between them. The CDR3 consists of 13 residues. Germline CDR1 is SQVTM and CDR2 is ANQGSEA. The CDR3 loop is CSSTGTRNTEAFF. CDR3 nucleotides: TGCAGCTCGACCGGGACAAGGAACACTGAAGCTTTCTTT.

The table lists this clonotype with many counts. The chain recombines TRBV28 with TRBJ2-1, with TRBD2 identical over 12 bases. The germline V gene has CDR1 MDHEN and CDR2 SYDVKM. J was trimmed by 4 bases and V by 5 bases; bases with no gene match: 6. CDR3 length: 16 amino acids. This CDR3 reads CASSPRTSGDYNEQFF. CDR3 coding DNA: TGTGCCAGCAGTCCAAGGACTAGCGGGGATTACAATGAGCAGTTCTTC.